This T cell receptor beta chain was observed in a study of shared clonotypes between healthy human individuals. Germline V lookup: CDR1 MGHRA, CDR2 YSYEKL. The CDR3 is 15 residues long. The V and J ends lost 4 bases and 7 bases, in that order; junction bases with no gene match: 8. Authors' processing steps: ImmunoSEQ sequences covered only the junction and lacked quality scores; filtering therefore differed. Measured with immunoSEQ multiplex PCR; TCRdb has only the in-frame clones, and not every one. V, J and clone size are those of that table, while D and trimming were read from the DNA. The sample contains over a million clones, approximately 72% of which appear only once.

The sample consisted of memory CD4+ T cells sorted from blood. The subset: CD45RA-negative fraction. This sequence joins TRBV4-1 and TRBJ2-2; 8 nucleotides agree with TRBD1. This sequence originates from a man younger than 30 in good health. The CDR3 here is CASSPRQGTGGELFF. CDR3 DNA: TGCGCCAGCAGCCCCCGACAGGGGACGGGCGGGGAGCTGTTTTTT.